The rows below give T cell receptor beta chains drawn from one sample of a study of blood T cell repertoires in COVID-19. The protocol was immunoSEQ multiplex PCR, while the TCRdb copy is restricted to in-frame clones and leaves out a portion. The repertoire has tens of thousands of clones, about 88% of them found once; the top ten carry under 8.5%. The sample taken for sequencing was peripheral blood. These receptors all stem from an elderly man with active or convalescent COVID-19. Both conserved end residues are part of each CDR3. D genes are given only for firm matches. Only part of the rows carry a size: once, few, many, or a class if the clone is expanded.

abundance	d_gene	v_gene	j_gene	CDR3aa	CDR3nt
NA	TRBD1	TRBV6-5	TRBJ1-5	CACRTGSSNQPQHF	TGTGCCTGCAGGACAGGGAGTAGCAATCAGCCCCAGCATTTT
NA	TRBD1	TRBV7-2	TRBJ1-1	CASSPGQVNTEAFF	TGTGCCAGCAGCCCGGGACAGGTGAACACTGAAGCTTTCTTT
NA	TRBD1	TRBV2	TRBJ1-4	CASRPGQVENGRGKLFF	TGTGCCAGCAGGCCGGGACAGGTAGAGAACGGGCGCGGAAAACTGTTTTTT
NA	TRBD2	TRBV30	TRBJ2-5	CAWSQRLAGYQETQYF	TGTGCCTGGAGTCAGAGGCTAGCGGGATACCAAGAGACCCAGTACTTC
NA	NA	TRBV19	TRBJ2-1	CASSITGVSYNEQFF	TGTGCCAGTAGTATTACGGGAGTGTCCTACAATGAGCAGTTCTTC
NA	NA	TRBV5-4	TRBJ2-1	CASSLDASAYNEQFF	TGTGCCAGCAGCTTGGACGCTAGCGCTTACAATGAGCAGTTCTTC
NA	NA	TRBV5-4	TRBJ1-3	CASSSKPSSGNTIYF	TGTGCCAGCAGTTCGAAACCTAGCTCTGGAAACACCATATATTTT
NA	TRBD1	TRBV28	TRBJ1-3	CASREGTASGNTIYF	TGTGCCAGCAGGGAAGGGACAGCCTCTGGAAACACCATATATTTT
NA	TRBD1	TRBV20-1	TRBJ2-1	CSASLTGLNEQFF	TGCAGTGCTAGTTTGACAGGGCTCAATGAGCAGTTCTTC
once	TRBD1	TRBV3-1/TRBV3-2	TRBJ1-2	CASSQARDRGRGGYTF	TGTGCCAGCAGCCAAGCAAGAGACAGGGGGCGAGGTGGCTACACCTTC
few	NA	TRBV5-4	TRBJ2-1	CASSVGGSPYNEQFF	TGTGCCAGCAGCGTCGGGGGTAGTCCCTACAATGAGCAGTTCTTC
once	NA	TRBV10-3	TRBJ1-5	CAISETGRRNQPQHF	TGTGCCATCAGTGAGACAGGGAGACGCAATCAGCCCCAGCATTTT
NA	TRBD1	TRBV18	TRBJ2-1	CASSPGTGAYNEQFF	TGTGCCAGCTCACCCGGGACAGGCGCCTACAATGAGCAGTTCTTC
NA	NA	TRBV15	TRBJ2-3	CATSRDIRSGSTDTQYF	TGTGCCACCAGCAGAGATATTCGGAGCGGGAGCACAGATACGCAGTATTTT
few	TRBD2	TRBV24-1	TRBJ2-1	CATSDLTSGRGNEQFF	TGTGCCACCAGTGATTTGACTAGCGGTAGGGGGAATGAGCAGTTCTTC
NA	TRBD1	TRBV5-1	TRBJ2-5	CASSYGQGALRETQYF	TGCGCCAGCAGCTACGGACAGGGGGCTCTAAGAGAGACCCAGTACTTC
NA	NA	TRBV10-3	TRBJ1-5	CAISSVLLNRDNQPQHF	TGTGCCATCAGCAGCGTACTTCTAAACAGGGACAATCAGCCCCAGCATTTT
once	TRBD1	TRBV25-1	TRBJ1-1	CASSEPGQGDTEAFF	TGTGCCAGCAGTGAACCCGGACAGGGGGACACTGAAGCTTTCTTT
NA	NA	TRBV5-4	TRBJ1-1	CASSLGHQNTEAFF	TGTGCCAGCAGCTTGGGACACCAGAACACTGAAGCTTTCTTT
NA	NA	TRBV5-1	TRBJ1-2	CASSSRVQSYGYTF	TGCGCCAGCAGCTCCAGGGTACAGAGCTATGGCTACACCTTC
NA	NA	TRBV3-1/TRBV3-2	TRBJ1-6	CASSSNRDNSPLHF	TGTGCCAGCAGCTCCAACAGAGATAATTCACCCCTCCACTTT
NA	NA	TRBV5-1	TRBJ1-2	CASSEDTYGYTF	TGCGCCAGCAGCGAGGACACCTATGGCTACACCTTC
NA	NA	TRBV3-1/TRBV3-2	TRBJ1-2	CASSQDVTTHYTF	TGTGCCAGCAGCCAAGATGTGACAACCCACTACACCTTC
NA	NA	TRBV7-2	TRBJ1-2	CASSLARVSGYTF	TGTGCCAGCAGCTTAGCCAGGGTCAGCGGCTACACCTTC
NA	NA	TRBV5-1	TRBJ2-1	CASSLFVGRQQFF	TGCGCCAGCAGCTTGTTCGTGGGGCGACAGCAGTTCTTC
NA	TRBD1	TRBV5-1	TRBJ1-2	CASSLRQGAGGYTF	TGCGCCAGCAGCTTGAGACAGGGGGCGGGAGGCTACACCTTC
NA	NA	TRBV5-1	TRBJ1-1	CASSLGATEAFF	TGCGCCAGCAGCTTGGGGGCTACTGAAGCTTTCTTT
NA	TRBD1	TRBV6-5	TRBJ1-6	CASSYSNRGNSPLHF	TGTGCCAGCAGTTACTCGAACAGGGGAAATTCACCCCTCCACTTT
NA	TRBD1	TRBV5-1	TRBJ1-6	CASSLRQGTNSPLHF	TGCGCCAGCAGCCTTCGACAGGGGACTAATTCACCCCTCCACTTT
NA	NA	TRBV15	TRBJ2-5	CATSRDRSYQETQYF	TGTGCCACCAGCAGAGACAGGTCGTACCAAGAGACCCAGTACTTC
NA	NA	TRBV30	TRBJ2-1	CAWSVLSSYNEQFF	TGTGCCTGGAGTGTACTAAGCTCCTACAATGAGCAGTTCTTC
NA	NA	TRBV5-1	TRBJ1-1	CASSLTDSTEAFF	TGCGCCAGCAGCTTGACCGACAGCACTGAAGCTTTCTTT
NA	NA	TRBV21-1	TRBJ2-3	CASSKAAVPTDTQYF	TGTGCCAGCAGCAAAGCAGCCGTACCCACAGATACGCAGTATTTT
once	TRBD1	TRBV6-1	TRBJ1-4	CASSEGQGTNEKLFF	TGTGCCAGCAGTGAAGGACAGGGGACAAATGAAAAACTGTTTTTT
NA	NA	TRBV14	TRBJ2-1	CASSQQGIEQFF	TGTGCCAGCAGCCAACAGGGAATTGAGCAGTTCTTC
NA	TRBD1	TRBV19	TRBJ1-5	CASSIDPKTGTANQPQHF	TGTGCCAGTAGTATAGACCCCAAAACCGGGACAGCAAATCAGCCCCAGCATTTT
few	NA	TRBV5-1	TRBJ1-6	CASSPAGNNSPLHF	TGCGCCAGCAGCCCGGCGGGAAATAATTCACCCCTCCACTTT
NA	NA	TRBV2	TRBJ1-5	CASTGQGGQPQHF	TGTGCCAGCACTGGGCAGGGCGGCCAGCCCCAGCATTTT
NA	NA	TRBV9	TRBJ2-1	CASSVALGDNEQFF	TGTGCCAGCAGCGTGGCCCTAGGTGACAATGAGCAGTTCTTC
NA	TRBD2	TRBV19	TRBJ2-2	CASSSPGLASNTGELFF	TGTGCCAGTAGTTCCCCGGGACTAGCGTCTAACACCGGGGAGCTGTTTTTT
NA	TRBD2	TRBV28	TRBJ2-5	CASSPFEAGAGETQYF	TGTGCCAGCAGCCCCTTTGAAGCGGGAGCTGGAGAGACCCAGTACTTC
few	TRBD1	TRBV9	TRBJ1-2	CASSEGGTVDGYTF	TGTGCCAGCAGCGAAGGGGGGACAGTTGATGGCTACACCTTC
NA	TRBD1	TRBV30	TRBJ1-5	CAWSDRGDQPQHF	TGTGCCTGGAGTGACAGGGGGGATCAGCCCCAGCATTTT
NA	TRBD2	TRBV5-6	TRBJ2-1	CASNGLAGDTSYNEQFF	TGTGCCAGCAATGGACTAGCGGGTGACACCTCCTACAATGAGCAGTTCTTC
NA	NA	TRBV11-2	TRBJ2-5	CASSSSAGRETQYF	TGTGCCAGCAGCTCCTCCGCGGGCCGAGAGACCCAGTACTTC
few	TRBD1	TRBV5-6	TRBJ1-1	CASSLVGRGSTEAFF	TGTGCCAGCAGCTTGGTCGGCAGGGGGTCCACTGAAGCTTTCTTT
NA	NA	TRBV6-5	TRBJ2-6	CASRQLSSGANVLTF	TGTGCCAGCAGGCAACTTAGCTCTGGGGCCAACGTCCTGACTTTC
NA	NA	TRBV3-1/TRBV3-2	TRBJ2-5	CASSRGTVRVGRLSRTQYF	TGTGCCAGCAGCCGTGGAACCGTGCGGGTAGGACGTCTTTCGCGGACCCAGTACTTC
NA	NA	TRBV2	TRBJ1-2	CASSRDGGYGYTF	TGTGCCAGCAGTCGCGACGGGGGCTATGGCTACACCTTC
NA	NA	TRBV7-9	TRBJ1-2	CASSSKTGSLGYTF	TGTGCCAGCAGCTCTAAGACAGGTTCCCTTGGCTACACCTTC
NA	NA	TRBV2	TRBJ2-2	CASSTQGKNTGELFF	TGTGCCAGCAGTACGCAGGGGAAGAACACCGGGGAGCTGTTTTTT
NA	NA	TRBV18	TRBJ1-2	CASSRDRGNYGYTF	TGTGCCAGCTCACGTGATAGAGGGAACTATGGCTACACCTTC
NA	NA	TRBV5-4	TRBJ2-2	CASSHLRGANTGELFF	TGTGCCAGCAGCCACCTCCGGGGTGCGAACACCGGGGAGCTGTTTTTT
once	TRBD2	TRBV5-1	TRBJ2-1	CASSLAGGRFPYNEQFF	TGCGCCAGCAGCTTGGCGGGGGGACGTTTCCCTTACAATGAGCAGTTCTTC
NA	NA	TRBV25-1	TRBJ1-5	CASSEPGNQPQHF	TGTGCCAGCAGTGAACCAGGCAATCAGCCCCAGCATTTT
NA	NA	TRBV7-2	TRBJ1-2	CASSTYREGYTF	TGTGCCAGCAGCACCTACAGGGAGGGCTACACCTTC
NA	NA	TRBV6-1	TRBJ1-5	CASSDQTGPQHF	TGTGCCAGCAGTGACCAGACTGGGCCCCAGCATTTT